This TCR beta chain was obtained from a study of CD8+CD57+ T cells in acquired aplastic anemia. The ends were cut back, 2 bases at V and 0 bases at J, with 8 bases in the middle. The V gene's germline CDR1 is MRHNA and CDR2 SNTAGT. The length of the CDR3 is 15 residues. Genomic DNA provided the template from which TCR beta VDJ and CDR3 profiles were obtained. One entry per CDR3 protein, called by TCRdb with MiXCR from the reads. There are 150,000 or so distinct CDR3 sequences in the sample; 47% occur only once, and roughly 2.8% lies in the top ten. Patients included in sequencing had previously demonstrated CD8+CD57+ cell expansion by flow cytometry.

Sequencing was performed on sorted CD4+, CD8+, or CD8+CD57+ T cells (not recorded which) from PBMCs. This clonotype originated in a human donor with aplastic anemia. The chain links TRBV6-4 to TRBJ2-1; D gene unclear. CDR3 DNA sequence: TGTGCCAGCAGTGACGGTGTTAGCTCCTACAATGAGCAGTTCTTC. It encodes CASSDGVSSYNEQFF.